This entry lists 29 T cell receptor beta chains sequenced from one sample in a study of T cell clonality in common variable immunodeficiency. Sequenced by immunoSEQ multiplex PCR; TCRdb stores in-frame clones only, minus some. The sample has some 50,000 clones, none seen only once; the top ten hold about 1.8%. Sequenced sample: peripheral blood mononuclear cells. The receptors derive from a person aged 18 to 70 in good health.

A few counts support this clone. Coverage ceases 3 residues before the CDR3 finishes, and the germline J gene fills in the end. The chain couples TRBV5-1 to TRBJ1-1; 9 nucleotides align to TRBD1. CDR1 SGHRS and CDR2 YFSETQ come from the germline V gene. This CDR3 is 15 amino acids long. CDR3 loop: CASSYLGTGPGEAFF. Partial CDR3 DNA: TGCGCCAGCAGCTACCTAGGGACAGGGCCCGGTGAG.

In this sample, this clone turned up many times. The read stops 3 residues short of the end of the CDR3; the missing end is completed from the germline J gene. This chain joins TRBV6-1 and TRBJ1-5; D unclear. CDR3 length: 12 residues. Between the trimmed V and J ends, which lost 3 bases and 4 bases, there was a span of 4 bases. Germline CDR1 MNHNS, CDR2 SASEGT. The covered CDR3 bases are TGTGCCAGCAGTGAGCGGAATCAGCCC. It translates to CASSERNQP. The full CDR3 protein is CASSERNQPQHF.

With respect to this clone: The CDR3 is cut off 3 residues early in the read; its end comes from the germline J gene. The V and J genes are TRBV18 and TRBJ2-7, with TRBD1 identical over 7 bases. The V gene end was trimmed by 5 bases and the J gene end by 1 base; junction bases not matched to a gene: 8. This CDR3 region has 15 residues. Per the germline V gene, CDR1 is KGHSH and CDR2 is LQKENI. The part of the CDR3 DNA that was read is TGTGCCAGCTCATACGGACAGGACCAGTCCTACGAG. Residues: CASSYGQDQSYE. The whole CDR3 protein is CASSYGQDQSYEQYF. Complete variable domain (other parts from reference TRBV18 and TRBJ2-7): NAGVMQNPRHLVRRRGQEARLRCSPMKGHSHVYWYRQLPEEGLKFMVYLQKENIIDESGMPKERFSAEFPKEGPSILRIQQVVRGDSAAYFCASSYGQDQSYEQYFGPGTRLTVT.

Points on this clone: The DNA ends 3 residues before the CDR3 does, and the rest of the CDR3 is filled in from the germline J gene. The rearrangement links TRBV7-1 to TRBJ1-2; possible D gene TRBD1, 5 bases. TRBV7-1 is an ORF, and what it does is uncertain. Deletions cut 2 bases from V and 3 bases from J, with 31 bases between. The CDR3 runs to 21 residues. CDR3 protein: CASSSSDVGSGREKADYGYTF. CDR3 DNA, as far as it was read: TGTGCCAGCAGCTCATCGGATGTCGGGTCGGGCAGGGAAAAGGCGGACTATGGC.

This clone is medium-sized in the sample. Read sequence stops 3 residues before the CDR3 end, and the germline J gene provides the missing end. The V and J genes are TRBV6-2 or TRBV6-3 and TRBJ2-3; tentative D call: TRBD2 (5 bases). Germline assignment: CDR1 MNHEY and CDR2 SVGEGT. V was pared by 2 bases and J by 2 bases, with 11 bases between. The CDR3 is 15 amino acids. The CDR3 DNA, read in part, is TGTGCCAGCAGTTACGGAGCGGCGGTCACAGATACG. It translates to CASSYGAAVTDT. The CDR3 in full is CASSYGAAVTDTQYF.

This clone was recorded many times. Coverage ceases 3 residues before the CDR3 finishes, and the germline J gene fills in the end. This chain uses TRBV6-2 or TRBV6-3 with TRBJ2-1; D unclear. The CDR3 is 15 residues long. Germline loops: CDR1 MNHEY, CDR2 SVGEGT. V lost 5 bases to trimming and J lost 0 bases, with 11 bases between them. CDR3 in amino acids: CASSPYESSYNEQFF. The part of the CDR3 DNA that was read is TGTGCCAGCAGTCCCTACGAGAGCTCCTACAATGAG.

This clone was found many times. The CDR3 bases that were read are TGTGCCAGCAGCTTAAGAGAGCAAGAGACG. Its translation: CASSLREQET. The whole CDR3 sequence is CASSLREQETQYF. The chain recombines TRBV7-2 with TRBJ2-3; D is ambiguous. Read data end 3 residues before the CDR3 end; the end is taken from the germline J gene. The CDR3 loop spans 13 amino acids. The germline V gene encodes CDR1 SGHTA and CDR2 FQGNSA.

The sample holds many counts of this clone. The read terminates 3 residues ahead of where the CDR3 ends, so the germline J gene completes it. The rearrangement uses TRBV13 and TRBJ2-7; D is undetermined. The CDR3 runs 11 residues. Trimming removed 5 bases from V and 3 bases from J, with 5 bases in between. Germline V gives CDR1 PRHDT, CDR2 FYEKMQ (reference sequence). CDR3 region: CASSADYEQYF. CDR3 bases read: TGTGCCAGCAGCGCAGACTACGAG. Full variable domain (remainder filled in from reference TRBV13 and TRBJ2-7): AAGVIQSPRHLIKEKRETATLKCYPIPRHDTVYWYQQGPGQDPQFLISFYEKMQSDKGSIPDRFSAQQFSDYHSELNMSSLELGDSALYFCASSADYEQYFGPGTRLTVT.

This clone was observed at least ten times. The sequenced part of the CDR3 DNA is TGTGCCAGCAGCGGGGGGAGGGTGAGCTATGGC. Amino acids: CASSGGRVSYG. From start to end, the CDR3 is CASSGGRVSYGYTF. The rearrangement uses TRBV5-4 and TRBJ1-2; TRBD1 is a possible D gene (5 bases). The CDR3 end falls 3 residues outside the read, so it is completed with the germline J gene. The CDR3 spans 14 residues. Germline values: CDR1 SGHNT, CDR2 YYREEE (reference sequence). Trimming took 4 bases from V and 4 from J, leaving 14 bases between them.

Ten or more counts support this clone. The DNA ends 3 residues before the CDR3 does, and the rest of the CDR3 is filled in from the germline J gene. The chain is built from TRBV19 and TRBJ2-7; 7 bases map to TRBD1. Germline CDR1 is LNHDA and CDR2 is SQIVND (reference sequence). The CDR3 totals 15 residues. Trimming cost V 5 bases and J 0 bases; bases outside gene matches: 7. The sequenced CDR3 bases are TGTGCCAGTAGTGAACAGGGGTTCGACTCCTACGAG. Its protein product is CASSEQGFDSYE. The complete CDR3 sequence is CASSEQGFDSYEQYF. The full variable domain, in which reference TRBV19 and TRBJ2-7 provide the parts outside the CDR3, is DGGITQSPKYLFRKEGQNVTLSCEQNLNHDAMYWYRQDPGQGLRLIYYSQIVNDFQKGDIAEGYSVSREKKESFPLTVTSAQKNPTAFYLCASSEQGFDSYEQYFGPGTRLTVT.

This clone was detected a few times. Read sequence stops 3 residues before the CDR3 end, and the germline J gene provides the missing end. The chain joins TRBV7-2 to TRBJ2-1; 11 positions match TRBD2. Germline CDR1 SGHTA, CDR2 FQGNSA. Trimming at V came to 0 bases and at J to 8 bases, leaving 12 bases not matched to a gene. CDR3 length: 18 residues. The CDR3 spells CASSLADSGGGRGYEQFF. The DNA read from the CDR3 is TGTGCCAGCAGCTTAGCCGATAGCGGGGGGGGGCGGGGGTATGAG.

Comment on this clone: From the germline J gene comes the end of the CDR3, since the read stops 3 residues before it. This chain connects TRBV7-2 to TRBJ2-2, with TRBD1 identical over 10 bases. CDR1 and CDR2 from the germline V gene are SGHTA and FQGNSA. CDR3 size: 14 residues. The sequenced CDR3 bases are TGTGCCAGCAGCCCATCGGGGACAGGGGAAAAG. It yields the protein CASSPSGTGEK. The entire CDR3 sequence reads CASSPSGTGEKLFF.

Concerning this clone: Read data end 3 residues before the CDR3 end; the end is taken from the germline J gene. This chain uses TRBV20-1 with TRBJ2-7; TRBD2 aligns across 7 bases. Germline V CDR1 and CDR2: DFQATT, SNEGSKA (reference sequence). V dropped 0 bases and J dropped 4; count of bases not matched to a gene: 9. The CDR3 runs 15 residues. This CDR3 reads CSARDRTWGGYEQYF. CDR3 DNA, as far as it was read: TGCAGTGCTAGAGATAGAACTTGGGGGGGGTACGAG.

This clone was recorded many times. The read ends 3 residues early relative to the CDR3; the germline J gene fills the gap. The chain couples TRBV19 to TRBJ2-7; 10 nucleotides align to TRBD2. The CDR3 runs 13 residues. V shed 7 bases, J shed 5 bases, and the junction held 5 bases outside the gene matches. The germline CDR1 and CDR2 sequences are LNHDA and SQIVND (reference sequence). The sequenced part of the CDR3 DNA is TGTGCCAGTATGATAGCGGGAGGCAACGAG. Its translation is CASMIAGGNE. The whole CDR3 sequence reads CASMIAGGNEQYF. The full variable domain, completed using reference TRBV19 and TRBJ2-7, is DGGITQSPKYLFRKEGQNVTLSCEQNLNHDAMYWYRQDPGQGLRLIYYSQIVNDFQKGDIAEGYSVSREKKESFPLTVTSAQKNPTAFYLCASMIAGGNEQYFGPGTRLTVT.

This clone was seen at least ten times. The junction departs from the called germline gene at one end, perhaps through a read error. The missing CDR3 end, 3 residues past where the read stops, is filled in from the germline J gene. The chain couples TRBV4-2 to TRBJ2-3; TRBD1 aligns across 8 bases. Germline V gene lookup returns CDR1 LGHNA and CDR2 YNFKEQ. This CDR3 contains 16 residues. CDR3 DNA (partial): TGCGCCAGCAGCCAAGATACAGGGGGGACCACAGATACG. Protein sequence: CASSQDTGGTTDT. The CDR3, in full, reads CASSQDTGGTTDTQYF.

This clone was seen at least ten times. Here the CDR3 reads CASSLVAGGMETQYF. The sequenced CDR3 bases are TGTGCCAGCAGCTTGGTGGCAGGGGGCATGGAGACC. V usage is TRBV5-4 and J usage is TRBJ2-5; TRBD1 matches at 8 bases. The read ends 3 residues early relative to the CDR3; the germline J gene fills the gap. The CDR3 loop spans 15 amino acids. The V gene end was trimmed by 0 bases and the J gene end by 5 bases; junction bases not matched to a gene: 6. The germline V gene encodes CDR1 SGHNT and CDR2 YYREEE (reference sequence).

This clone was picked up many times. The observed sequence ends 3 residues before the CDR3 terminus, with the missing tail filled in from the germline J gene. This chain connects TRBV7-8 to TRBJ2-5, with 9 bases that match TRBD1. V lost 4 bases and J lost 3; bases outside the gene matches: 12. This CDR3 is 17 amino acids long. Germline V gene lookup returns CDR1 SGHVS and CDR2 FQNEAQ. Here the CDR3 reads CASSSHQTDRGKETQYF. The sequenced CDR3 bases are TGTGCCAGCAGCTCACATCAGACGGACAGGGGAAAAGAGACC.

This clone appeared many times. The CDR3 goes on 3 residues after the read ends, and that part is filled in from the germline J gene. The chain couples TRBV5-1 to TRBJ1-1; no firm D call. This CDR3 contains 13 residues. Trimming left V 1 base short and J 4 bases short, with 8 bases between. In germline, CDR1 is SGHRS, CDR2 YFSETQ. CDR3: CASSLLGSTEAFF. The part of the CDR3 DNA that was read is TGCGCCAGCAGCTTGTTGGGCAGCACTGAA.

The sample holds many counts of this clone. The read ends 3 residues before the CDR3 terminus; that terminus is restored from the germline J gene. V is TRBV19 and J is TRBJ2-1; D may be TRBD2 (5 bases). The CDR3 is 15 amino acids. Trimming removed 3 bases at V and 7 bases at J, with 16 bases between. Germline V gene data show CDR1 as LNHDA and CDR2 as SQIVND (reference sequence). CDR3 bases read: TGTGCCAGTAGTATGGGATGGACTCCTGCAAATGAG. Protein product: CASSMGWTPANE. The whole CDR3 protein reads CASSMGWTPANEQFF.

This clone was seen repeatedly, ten times or more. Read sequence stops 3 residues before the CDR3 end, and the germline J gene provides the missing end. This chain uses TRBV14 with TRBJ2-7; TRBD2 is a possible D gene (5 bases). Germline-derived CDR1 and CDR2 are SGHDN and FVKESK. Trimming left V 3 bases short and J 2 bases short, with 20 bases between. CDR3 length: 17 amino acids. The chain's CDR3 is CASSHPRGQFPTYEQYF. The covered CDR3 bases are TGTGCCAGCAGCCACCCACGAGGGCAGTTCCCGACCTACGAG.

This clone has a count of ten or more. From the germline J gene comes the end of the CDR3, since the read stops 3 residues before it. The chain couples TRBV7-6 to TRBJ1-2, with D possibly being TRBD1 (5 bases). V shed 5 bases and J shed 2 bases, with 15 bases lying between them. Germline CDR1 SGHVS, CDR2 FNYEAQ. The CDR3 is 15 residues long. The CDR3 sequence is CASSPLSTANYGYTF. The sequenced CDR3 bases are TGTGCCAGCAGCCCCCTCTCGACAGCGAACTATGGC.

This clone showed up just a few times. The CDR3 goes on 3 residues after the read ends, and that part is filled in from the germline J gene. The genes are TRBV6-4 and TRBJ1-5; TRBD1 is a possible D gene (5 bases). CDR3 size: 15 residues. V lost 2 bases, J lost 0 bases, and 8 bases lay in between. CDR1 and CDR2 (germline): MRHNA, SNTAGT. CDR3 bases read: TGTGCCAGCAGTGACAGGGGTTATAGCAATCAGCCC. This gives the protein CASSDRGYSNQP. The entire CDR3 sequence reads CASSDRGYSNQPQHF.

To note about this clone: The read stops 3 residues short of the end of the CDR3; the missing end is completed from the germline J gene. The chain combines TRBV7-8 with TRBJ2-3; 8 positions match TRBD2. Germline loops: CDR1 SGHVS, CDR2 FQNEAQ. The V segment lost 6 bases and the J segment 1 base; nucleotides outside the gene matches: 9. CDR3 length: 16 residues. The sequenced CDR3 bases are TGTGCCAGCAGTTCCAGGACTAGCTTAGGCACAGATACG. Its translation: CASSSRTSLGTDT. The full CDR3 sequence reads CASSSRTSLGTDTQYF.

This clone was observed many times. The read gets to within 3 residues of the CDR3 end, and the germline J gene fills in the rest. The gene calls are TRBV10-3 and TRBJ2-3; 10 positions agree with TRBD2. V lost 7 bases, J lost 1 base, and 14 bases stayed unmatched. The CDR3 spans 18 residues. Germline lookup yields CDR1 ENHRY and CDR2 SYGVKD. This chain's CDR3 is CAINAQPVGLAGTDTQYF. Incomplete CDR3 DNA: TGTGCCATCAATGCGCAACCAGTTGGACTAGCGGGCACAGATACG.

This clone was detected many times. The read falls 3 residues short of the CDR3 end, and the missing part is taken from the germline J gene. V is TRBV30 and J is TRBJ1-2, with a tentative D call TRBD1 (5 bases). There are 15 residues in the CDR3. Looked up from germline, CDR1 is GTSNPN and CDR2 is SVGIG (reference sequence). V lost 5 bases and J lost 0, with 16 bases in between. The CDR3 DNA, read in part, is TGTGCCTGGGCAATGGGAGGGGCAGCTAACTATGGC. Residues: CAWAMGGAANYG. The CDR3 as a whole reads CAWAMGGAANYGYTF.

Many counts were recorded for this clone. Read sequence stops 3 residues before the CDR3 end, and the germline J gene provides the missing end. The chain employs TRBV20-1 and TRBJ1-1; 7 nucleotides align to TRBD1. The germline V gene has CDR1 DFQATT and CDR2 SNEGSKA (reference sequence). CDR3 length: 16 amino acids. The V gene end was trimmed by 5 bases and the J gene end by 6 bases; junction bases not matched to a gene: 18. CDR3 bases read: TGCAGTGCTCCCCAGACAGGGAGGGGCCTATGGGCTGAA. Translated, it gives CSAPQTGRGLWAE. The full CDR3 sequence reads CSAPQTGRGLWAEAFF.

This clone was seen ten or more times. The CDR3 protein is CSARGQGDTEAFF. The part of the CDR3 DNA that was read is TGCAGTGCTAGAGGACAGGGGGACACTGAA. This sequence joins TRBV20-1 and TRBJ1-1, with 9 bases aligning to TRBD1. The CDR3 end is not reached by the read, which stops 3 residues before it; the germline J gene fills it in. Germline-derived CDR1 and CDR2 are DFQATT and SNEGSKA (reference sequence). This CDR3 comprises 13 residues. The ends lost 1 base at V and 3 bases at J; junction bases unmatched: 0.

This clone was picked up many times. The CDR3 end falls 3 residues outside the read, so it is completed with the germline J gene. The chain links TRBV19 to TRBJ2-2; 10 bases map to TRBD1. CDR1 and CDR2 (germline): LNHDA, SQIVND (reference sequence). V lost 8 bases to trimming and J lost 6 bases; unmatched junction nucleotides: 6. This CDR3 has 14 amino acids. The CDR3 loop is CASGDRGLAGELFF. The CDR3 DNA, read in part, is TGTGCCAGTGGAGACAGGGGGCTCGCCGGGGAG.

This clone was picked up many times. The CDR3 end is not reached by the read, which stops 3 residues before it; the germline J gene fills it in. V and J are TRBV2 and TRBJ2-1; D is uncertain. Trimming pared 7 bases from V and 5 bases from J, leaving 15 bases between. This CDR3 is 14 amino acids long. CDR1 and CDR2 from the germline V gene are SNHLY and FYNNEI. The CDR3 loop is CASTPLSTDNEQFF. The CDR3 DNA, read in part, is TGTGCCAGCACCCCACTATCGACCGACAATGAG.